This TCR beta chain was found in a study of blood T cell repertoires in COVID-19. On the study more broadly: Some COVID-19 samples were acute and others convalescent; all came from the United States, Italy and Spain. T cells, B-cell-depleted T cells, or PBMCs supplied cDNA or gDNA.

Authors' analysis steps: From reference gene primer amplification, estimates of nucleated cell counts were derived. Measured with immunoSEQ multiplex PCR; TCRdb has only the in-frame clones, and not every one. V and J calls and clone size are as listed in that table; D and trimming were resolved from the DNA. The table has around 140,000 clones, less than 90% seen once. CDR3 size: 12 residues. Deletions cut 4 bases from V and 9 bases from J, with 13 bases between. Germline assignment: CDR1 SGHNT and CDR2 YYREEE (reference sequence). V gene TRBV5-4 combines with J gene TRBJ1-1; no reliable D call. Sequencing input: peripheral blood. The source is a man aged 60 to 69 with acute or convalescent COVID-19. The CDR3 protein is CASSLPAGKAFF. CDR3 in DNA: TGTGCCAGCAGCCTGCCCGCAGGAAAAGCTTTCTTT.